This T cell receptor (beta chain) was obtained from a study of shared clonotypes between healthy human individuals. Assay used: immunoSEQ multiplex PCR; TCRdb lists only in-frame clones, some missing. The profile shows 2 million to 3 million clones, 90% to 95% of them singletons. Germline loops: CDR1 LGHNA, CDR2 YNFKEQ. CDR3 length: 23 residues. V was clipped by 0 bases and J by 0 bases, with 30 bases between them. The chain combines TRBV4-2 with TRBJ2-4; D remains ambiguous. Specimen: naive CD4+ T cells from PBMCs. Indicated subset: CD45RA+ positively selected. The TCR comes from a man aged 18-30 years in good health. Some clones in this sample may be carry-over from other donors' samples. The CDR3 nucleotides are TGTGCCAGCAGCCAAGATAGGGTAAGGTCAGTGACATCGGAACTACTAGCCAAAAACATTCAGTACTTC. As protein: CASSQDRVRSVTSELLAKNIQYF.